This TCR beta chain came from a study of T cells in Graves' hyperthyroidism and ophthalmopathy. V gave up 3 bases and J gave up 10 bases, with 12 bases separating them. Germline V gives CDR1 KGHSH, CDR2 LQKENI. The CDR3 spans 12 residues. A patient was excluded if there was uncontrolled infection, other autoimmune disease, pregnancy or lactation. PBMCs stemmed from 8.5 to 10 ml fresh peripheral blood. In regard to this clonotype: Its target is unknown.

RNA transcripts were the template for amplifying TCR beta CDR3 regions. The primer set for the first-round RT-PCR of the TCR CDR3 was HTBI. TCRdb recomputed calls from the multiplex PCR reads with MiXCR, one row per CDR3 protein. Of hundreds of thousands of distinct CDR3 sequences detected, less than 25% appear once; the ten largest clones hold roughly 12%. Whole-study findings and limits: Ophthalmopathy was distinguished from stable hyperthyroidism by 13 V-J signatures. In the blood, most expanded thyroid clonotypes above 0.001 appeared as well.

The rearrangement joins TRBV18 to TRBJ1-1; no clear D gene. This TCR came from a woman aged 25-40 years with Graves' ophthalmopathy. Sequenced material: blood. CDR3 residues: CASSPQRNVAFF. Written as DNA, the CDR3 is TGTGCCAGCTCACCCCAACGCAACGTAGCTTTCTTT.